A selection of T cell receptor beta chains follows, all from one sample in a study of early T cells in non-severe SARS-CoV-2 infection. TCRdb re-derived calls from the 5' RACE reads in MiXCR, one entry per CDR3 protein. The profile shows 30,000 or so distinct CDR3 sequences, 5.5% to 8% of them singletons. The specimen sequenced was whole blood. These receptors were taken from an adult who was a healthcare worker with PCR-confirmed SARS-CoV-2 infection or an uninfected control (not recorded which). CDR3s include the opening cysteine and the closing phenylalanine or tryptophan. The D gene is left open where the match is weak. Clone size is given for some rows only: seen once, a few or many times, or a class if the clone is expanded.

>many|TRBJ2-1|.|TRBV6-2/TRBV6-3
CASSYHTLNEQFF
TGTGCCAGCAGTTACCACACTCTCAATGAGCAGTTCTTC
>few|TRBJ2-3|.|TRBV5-1
CASSPTTGWTDTQYF
TGCGCCAGCAGTCCCACGACGGGTTGGACAGATACGCAGTATTTT
>.|TRBJ2-3|.|TRBV11-2
CASSFTAVVGTDTQYF
TGTGCCAGCAGCTTTACTGCCGTGGTCGGCACAGATACGCAGTATTTT
>.|TRBJ2-4|.|TRBV18
CASSQSLAKNIQYF
TGTGCCAGCTCACAATCACTAGCCAAAAACATTCAGTACTTC
>many|TRBJ1-1|.|TRBV11-3
CASSLGPTEAFF
TGTGCCAGCAGCTTGGGGCCGACTGAAGCTTTCTTT
>few|TRBJ2-1|TRBD1|TRBV20-1
CSASHRGHFNEQFF
TGCAGTGCTAGCCACAGGGGGCACTTCAATGAGCAGTTCTTC
>many|TRBJ2-7|TRBD2|TRBV28
CASSLSGSSYEQYF
TGTGCCAGCAGTTTAAGCGGGAGCTCCTACGAGCAGTACTTC
>many|TRBJ2-3|.|TRBV7-2
CATRGGDYGTDTQYF
TGTGCCACTCGAGGGGGTGATTACGGCACAGATACGCAGTATTTT
>medium-sized|TRBJ2-6|TRBD1|TRBV12-3/TRBV12-4
CASSRFTGDGANVLTF
TGTGCCAGCAGTCGATTCACAGGGGACGGGGCCAACGTCCTGACTTTC
>many|TRBJ2-5|TRBD1|TRBV20-1
CSARGLTGSGETQYF
TGCAGTGCTAGGGGATTGACAGGGAGTGGGGAGACCCAGTACTTC
>.|TRBJ1-2|.|TRBV2
CASSESGASNYGYTF
TGTGCCAGCAGTGAAAGCGGGGCTTCTAACTATGGCTACACCTTC
>many|TRBJ1-1|.|TRBV12-3/TRBV12-4
CASSLWARTEAFF
TGTGCCAGCAGTTTATGGGCAAGGACTGAAGCTTTCTTT
>few|TRBJ2-3|TRBD1|TRBV23-1
CASSQPPGTGCPDTQYF
TGCGCCAGCAGTCAACCCCCCGGGACAGGGTGCCCAGATACGCAGTATTTT
>many|TRBJ1-1|TRBD1|TRBV6-6
CASRQTGAAFF
TGTGCCAGCAGGCAGACAGGGGCAGCTTTCTTT
>.|TRBJ2-2|.|TRBV5-1
CASSLKATGELFF
TGCGCCAGCAGTTTGAAAGCCACCGGGGAGCTGTTTTTT
>many|TRBJ1-6|.|TRBV4-1
CASSRETVYSPLHF
TGCGCCAGCAGCCGGGAGACAGTTTATTCACCCCTCCACTTT
>many|TRBJ2-2|.|TRBV19
CASSPTGRDTGELFF
TGTGCCAGTAGCCCTACAGGGAGGGACACCGGGGAGCTGTTTTTT
>many|TRBJ2-5|.|TRBV6-1
CASSGGGDQETQYF
TGTGCCAGCAGTGGAGGGGGGGATCAAGAGACCCAGTACTTC
>.|TRBJ2-7|.|TRBV20-1
CSARVGTSSYEQYF
TGCAGTGCTAGAGTGGGGACGTCTTCCTACGAGCAGTACTTC
>many|TRBJ1-1|.|TRBV9
CASSVAPVMNTEAFF
TGTGCCAGCAGCGTAGCCCCCGTCATGAACACTGAAGCTTTCTTT
>many|TRBJ2-3|TRBD1|TRBV10-3
CASQGVISDTQYF
TGTGCCAGTCAGGGGGTTATTTCAGATACGCAGTATTTT
>few|TRBJ1-5|TRBD1|TRBV28
CASSQGGRSGNQPQHF
TGTGCCAGCAGTCAGGGGGGTAGGAGCGGCAATCAGCCCCAGCATTTT
>many|TRBJ2-2|.|TRBV5-1
CASGTNTGELFF
TGCGCCAGCGGAACCAACACCGGGGAGCTGTTTTTT
>many|TRBJ1-1|TRBD1|TRBV28
CASPPPRGGGGITEAFF
TGTGCCAGTCCACCTCCTAGGGGAGGGGGCGGTATCACTGAAGCTTTCTTT
>.|TRBJ2-2|TRBD1|TRBV7-9
CASSAQGARTGELFF
TGTGCCAGCAGCGCGCAGGGGGCGCGCACCGGGGAGCTGTTTTTT
>many|TRBJ2-5|.|TRBV7-2
CASSLGGQLQETQYF
TGTGCCAGCAGCTTGGGGGGGCAGCTCCAAGAGACCCAGTACTTC
>many|TRBJ2-3|.|TRBV5-4
CASTPSGRDTDTQYF
TGTGCCAGCACCCCTTCGGGTCGGGACACAGATACGCAGTATTTT
>many|TRBJ2-7|TRBD2|TRBV30
CAWTAPLAGVSYEQYF
TGTGCCTGGACCGCCCCCCTAGCGGGGGTCTCCTACGAGCAGTACTTC